This T cell receptor (beta chain) was recorded in a study of PD-L1 blockade in urothelial cancer. In the study overall: Samples came from 3 weeks, at the second dose, and 6 weeks into treatment.

In germline, CDR1 is MNHEY, CDR2 SVGAGI. The trim removed 6 bases at V and 3 bases at J, leaving 2 bases unmatched. The CDR3 length is 13 residues. A single count supports this clone. Using immunoSEQ multiplex PCR, the repertoire was profiled, and TCRdb retains in-frame clones only, with some absent. This table holds about 44,000 clones, approximately 78% found once. The study enrolled patients with locally advanced or metastatic urothelial carcinoma. The sequenced sample was PBMCs, obtained around atezolizumab (anti-PD-L1) treatment. The V and J genes are TRBV6-5 and TRBJ1-2; TRBD1 aligns across 9 bases. This sequence was found in a man in his sixties or seventies with urothelial cancer. Here the CDR3 reads CASSRDRDYGYTF. The CDR3 DNA is TGTGCCAGCAGCCGGGACAGGGACTATGGCTACACCTTC.